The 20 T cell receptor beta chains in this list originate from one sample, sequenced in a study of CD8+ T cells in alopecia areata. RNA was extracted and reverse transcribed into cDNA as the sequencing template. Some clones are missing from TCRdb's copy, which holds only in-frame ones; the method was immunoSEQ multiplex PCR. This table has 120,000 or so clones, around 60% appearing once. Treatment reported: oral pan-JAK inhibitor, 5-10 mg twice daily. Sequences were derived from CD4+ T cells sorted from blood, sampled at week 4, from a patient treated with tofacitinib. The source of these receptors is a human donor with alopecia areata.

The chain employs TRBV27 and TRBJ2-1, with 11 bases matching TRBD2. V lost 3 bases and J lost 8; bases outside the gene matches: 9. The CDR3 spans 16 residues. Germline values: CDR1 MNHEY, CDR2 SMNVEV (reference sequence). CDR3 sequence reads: CASSFLLAGARDEQFF. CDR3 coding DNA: TGTGCCAGCAGTTTTTTACTAGCGGGAGCCAGAGATGAGCAGTTCTTC.

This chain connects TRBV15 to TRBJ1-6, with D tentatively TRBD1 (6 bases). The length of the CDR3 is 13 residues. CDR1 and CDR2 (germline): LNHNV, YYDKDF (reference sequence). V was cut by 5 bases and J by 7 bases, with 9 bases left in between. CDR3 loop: CATSVTGNSPLHF. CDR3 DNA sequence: TGTGCCACCAGCGTAACAGGGAATTCACCCCTCCACTTT.

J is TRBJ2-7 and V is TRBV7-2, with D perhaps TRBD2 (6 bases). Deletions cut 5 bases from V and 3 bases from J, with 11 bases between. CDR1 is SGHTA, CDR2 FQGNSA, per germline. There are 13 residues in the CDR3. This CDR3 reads CASSHRGGYEQYF. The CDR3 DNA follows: TGTGCCAGCAGCCACCGGGGAGGCTACGAGCAGTACTTC. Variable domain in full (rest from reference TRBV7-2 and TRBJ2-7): GAGVSQSPSNKVTEKGKDVELRCDPISGHTALYWYRQSLGQGLEFLIYFQGNSAPDKSGLPSDRFSAERTGGSVSTLTIQRTQQEDSAVYLCASSHRGGYEQYFGPGTRLTVT.

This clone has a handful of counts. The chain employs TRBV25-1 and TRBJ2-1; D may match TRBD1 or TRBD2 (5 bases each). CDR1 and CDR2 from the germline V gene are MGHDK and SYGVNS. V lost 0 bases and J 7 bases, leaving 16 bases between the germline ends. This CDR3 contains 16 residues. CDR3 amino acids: CASSEYVGADGNEQFF. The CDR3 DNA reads TGTGCCAGCAGTGAATACGTCGGGGCGGATGGGAATGAGCAGTTCTTC.

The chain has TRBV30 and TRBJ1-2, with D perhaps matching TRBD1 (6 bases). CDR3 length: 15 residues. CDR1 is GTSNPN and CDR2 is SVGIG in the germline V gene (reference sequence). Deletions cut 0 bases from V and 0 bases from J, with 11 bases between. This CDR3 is CAWSVRWTANYGYTF. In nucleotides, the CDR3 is TGTGCCTGGAGTGTACGGTGGACAGCTAACTATGGCTACACCTTC. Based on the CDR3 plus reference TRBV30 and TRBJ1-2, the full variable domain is SQTIHQWPATLVQPVGSPLSLECTVEGTSNPNLYWYRQAAGRGLQLLFYSVGIGQISSEVPQNLSASRPQDRQFILSSKKLLLSDSGFYLCAWSVRWTANYGYTFGSGTRLTVV.

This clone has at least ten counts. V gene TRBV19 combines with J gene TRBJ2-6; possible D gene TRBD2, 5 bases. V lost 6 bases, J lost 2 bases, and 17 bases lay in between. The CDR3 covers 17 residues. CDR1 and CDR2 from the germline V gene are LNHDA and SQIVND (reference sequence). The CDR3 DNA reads TGTGCCAGTAGAGATCCGGGGATGGAGGCTGGGGCCAACGTCCTGACTTTC. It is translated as CASRDPGMEAGANVLTF.

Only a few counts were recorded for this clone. As DNA, the CDR3 is TGTGCCAGCGGTGGGCCCGTCAGAAACACCATATATTTT. This encodes CASGGPVRNTIYF. The rearrangement uses TRBV21-1 and TRBJ1-3; the table gives TRBD1 as D, unverified against the DNA. TRBV21-1 is classified as a pseudogene. The CDR3 sequence is 13 residues long.

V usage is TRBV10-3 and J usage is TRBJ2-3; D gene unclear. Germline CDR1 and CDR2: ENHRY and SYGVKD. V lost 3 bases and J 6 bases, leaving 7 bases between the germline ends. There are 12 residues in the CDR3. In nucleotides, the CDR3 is TGTGCCATCAGTGACGTTATGGATACGCAGTATTTT. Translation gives CAISDVMDTQYF.

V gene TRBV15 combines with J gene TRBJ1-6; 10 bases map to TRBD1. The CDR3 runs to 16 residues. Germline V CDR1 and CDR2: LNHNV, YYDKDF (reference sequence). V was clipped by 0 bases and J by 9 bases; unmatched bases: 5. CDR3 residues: CATSRDRDRGSSPLHF. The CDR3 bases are TGTGCCACCAGCAGAGACCGGGACAGGGGAAGTTCACCCCTCCACTTT.

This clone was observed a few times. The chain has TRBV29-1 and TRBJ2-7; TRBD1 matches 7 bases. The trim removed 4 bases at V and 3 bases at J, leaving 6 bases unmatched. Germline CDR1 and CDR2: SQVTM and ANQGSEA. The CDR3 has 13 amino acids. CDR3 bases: TGCAGCGTTGCCCAGGGGGTGGTCTACGAGCAGTACTTC. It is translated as CSVAQGVVYEQYF.

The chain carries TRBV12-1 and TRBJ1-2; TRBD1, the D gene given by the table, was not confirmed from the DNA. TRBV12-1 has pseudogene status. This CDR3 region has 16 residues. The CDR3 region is CASSFVCPVQEYGYTF. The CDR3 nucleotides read TGTGCCAGCAGCTTTGTTTGCCCCGTTCAGGAATATGGCTACACCTTC.

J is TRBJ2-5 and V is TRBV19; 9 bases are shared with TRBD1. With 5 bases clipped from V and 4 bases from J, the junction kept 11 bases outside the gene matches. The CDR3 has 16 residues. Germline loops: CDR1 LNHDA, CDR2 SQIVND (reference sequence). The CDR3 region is CASSPRTGESGETQYF. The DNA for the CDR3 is TGTGCCAGTAGTCCCCGGACAGGGGAATCAGGAGAGACCCAGTACTTC.

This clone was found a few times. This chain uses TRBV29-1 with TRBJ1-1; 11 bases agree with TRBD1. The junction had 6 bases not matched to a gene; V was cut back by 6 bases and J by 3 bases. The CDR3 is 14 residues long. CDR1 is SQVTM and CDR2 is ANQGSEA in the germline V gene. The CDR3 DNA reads TGCAGCGTCGGCCGGACAGGGGGCGACACTGAAGCTTTCTTT. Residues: CSVGRTGGDTEAFF.

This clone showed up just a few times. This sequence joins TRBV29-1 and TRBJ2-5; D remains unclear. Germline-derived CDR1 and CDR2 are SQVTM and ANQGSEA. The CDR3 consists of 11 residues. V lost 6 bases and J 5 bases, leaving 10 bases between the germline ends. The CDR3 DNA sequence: TGCAGCGTGGGGTTCACGGAGACCCAGTACTTC. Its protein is CSVGFTETQYF. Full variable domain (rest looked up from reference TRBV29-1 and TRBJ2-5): SAVISQKPSRDICQRGTSLTIQCQVDSQVTMMFWYRQQPGQSLTLIATANQGSEATYESGFVIDKFPISRPNLTFSTLTVSNMSPEDSSIYLCSVGFTETQYFGPGTRLLVL.

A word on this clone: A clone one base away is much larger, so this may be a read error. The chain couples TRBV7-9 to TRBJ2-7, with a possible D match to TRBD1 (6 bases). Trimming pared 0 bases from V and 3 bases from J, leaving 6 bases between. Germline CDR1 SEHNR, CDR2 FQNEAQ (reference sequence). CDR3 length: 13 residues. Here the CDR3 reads CASSLAGGYEQYF. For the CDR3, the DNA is TGTGCCAGCAGCTTAGCAGGGGGCTACGAGCAGTACTTC.

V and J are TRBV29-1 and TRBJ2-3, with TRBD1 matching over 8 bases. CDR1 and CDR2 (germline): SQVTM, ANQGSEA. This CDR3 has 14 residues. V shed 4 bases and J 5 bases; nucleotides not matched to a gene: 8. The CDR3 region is CSVGPAGGRDTQYF. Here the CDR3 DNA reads TGCAGCGTTGGACCTGCAGGGGGCAGAGATACGCAGTATTTT.

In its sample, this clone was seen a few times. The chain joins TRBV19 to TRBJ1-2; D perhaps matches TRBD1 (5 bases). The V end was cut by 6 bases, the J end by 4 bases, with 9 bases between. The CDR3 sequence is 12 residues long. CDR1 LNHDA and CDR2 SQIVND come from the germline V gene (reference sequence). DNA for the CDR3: TGTGCCAGTAGCAGGGAAAGCTATGGCTACACCTTC. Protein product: CASSRESYGYTF.

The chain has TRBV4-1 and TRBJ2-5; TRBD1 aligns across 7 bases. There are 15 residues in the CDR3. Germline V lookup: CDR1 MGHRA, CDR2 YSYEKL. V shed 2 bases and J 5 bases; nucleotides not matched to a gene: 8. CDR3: CASSQQAGGQETQYF. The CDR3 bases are TGCGCCAGCAGCCAACAAGCAGGGGGACAGGAGACCCAGTACTTC.

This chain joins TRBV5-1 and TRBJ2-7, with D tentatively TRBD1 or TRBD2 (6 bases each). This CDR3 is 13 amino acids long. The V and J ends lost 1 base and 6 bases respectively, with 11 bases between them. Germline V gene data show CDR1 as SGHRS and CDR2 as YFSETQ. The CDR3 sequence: CASSLRGLGEQYF. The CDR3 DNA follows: TGCGCCAGCAGCTTGCGGGGGCTGGGCGAGCAGTACTTC.

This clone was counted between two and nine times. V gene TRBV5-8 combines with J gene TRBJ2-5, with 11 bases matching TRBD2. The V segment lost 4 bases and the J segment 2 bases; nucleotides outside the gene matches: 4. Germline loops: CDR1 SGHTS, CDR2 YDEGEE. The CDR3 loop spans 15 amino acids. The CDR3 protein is CASSRGLAEQETQYF. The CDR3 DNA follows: TGTGCCAGCAGCCGGGGACTAGCGGAACAAGAGACCCAGTACTTC.